The 27 T cell receptor beta chains listed next were all sequenced from one sample in a study of patients and donors after allogeneic stem cell transplantation (TCRdb year 2020). The library was made by RT-PCR. The sequencer was a NextSeq 550. TCRdb reanalyzed the raw reads on its own, using fastp at Q25 for trimming and MiXCR for clone calling, and kept in-frame beta chains. Rows matching on CDR3 protein sequence are summarized as one entry with the most common DNA and genes. The sample has roughly 960,000 distinct CDR3 sequences on record, 15% to 20% of them singletons. The ten biggest clones cover 5% to 7.5% of the sample. Source material: blood, either unsorted or a sorted T cell fraction (not recorded which). The receptors derive from a human donor who was either an allogeneic HSCT recipient or a stem cell or donor lymphocyte infusion donor (not recorded which). It is not recorded whose cells these are; they may come from a transplant donor.

The CDR3 nucleotides read TGTGCCAGCTCGGCCGGGCCCAGAACCGAGCAGTACTTC. Translating it yields CASSAGPRTEQYF. The chain is built from TRBV6-1 and TRBJ2-7; the D is unclear. The CDR3 sequence is 13 residues long. In germline, CDR1 is MNHNS, CDR2 SASEGT. Trimming left V 8 bases short and J 6 bases short, with 17 bases between.

This clonotype was found a few times. CDR3 protein: CASKRGTASYEQYF. The DNA of the CDR3 is TGTGCCAGCAAGAGAGGGACAGCTTCCTACGAGCAGTACTTC. V usage is TRBV6-1 and J usage is TRBJ2-7, with TRBD1 identical over 7 bases. This CDR3 has 14 amino acids. The germline V gene encodes CDR1 MNHNS and CDR2 SASEGT. V gave up 7 bases and J gave up 1 base; unmatched junction bases: 7.

The genes are TRBV30 and TRBJ1-2; D not resolved. CDR1 and CDR2 from the germline V gene are GTSNPN and SVGIG (reference sequence). The V gene lost 0 bases and the J gene lost 9 bases, with 11 bases spanning the gap. CDR3 length: 12 residues. CDR3 coding DNA: TGTGCCTGGAGTGTACGAGGCGGGAGCTACACCTTC. Residues: CAWSVRGGSYTF.

This rearrangement joins TRBV30 to TRBJ2-7; 8 bases are shared with TRBD1. The CDR3 spans 12 residues. Germline V lookup: CDR1 GTSNPN, CDR2 SVGIG (reference sequence). The junction had 4 bases not matched to a gene; V was cut back by 0 bases and J by 9 bases. The CDR3 DNA reads as TGTGCCTGGAGTGTTCAGGGGGCTGTGCAGTACTTC. Encoded protein: CAWSVQGAVQYF.

This clonotype has only a few counts. V is TRBV5-1 and J is TRBJ2-2; 11 bases map to TRBD2. J was trimmed by 1 base and V by 4 bases; bases with no gene match: 15. Looked up from germline, CDR1 is SGHRS and CDR2 is YFSETQ. The CDR3 totals 20 residues. CDR3 amino acids: CASSTTTSGSWAGNTGELFF. The CDR3 bases are TGCGCCAGCAGCACCACAACTAGCGGGAGTTGGGCTGGGAACACCGGGGAGCTGTTTTTT.

V and J are TRBV6-2 or TRBV6-3 and TRBJ2-7, with 7 bases aligning to TRBD2. The V gene's germline CDR1 is MNHEY and CDR2 SVGEGT. This CDR3 contains 16 residues. The V and J ends lost 2 bases and 6 bases, in that order; junction bases with no gene match: 13. Written as DNA, the CDR3 is TGTGCCAGCAGTTACCCGGCGGGAGCAGGTCCCTCCGAGCAGTACTTC. It yields the protein CASSYPAGAGPSEQYF.

V is TRBV4-2 and J is TRBJ2-4, with D possibly TRBD1 on 6 matching bases. The CDR3 is made up of 16 amino acids. Germline CDR1 LGHNA, CDR2 YNFKEQ. Trimming pared 0 bases from V and 4 bases from J, leaving 13 bases between. In DNA form, the CDR3 reads TGTGCCAGCAGCCAAGATAGTGTGGACAGAAAAAACATTCAGTACTTC. Encoded protein: CASSQDSVDRKNIQYF.

Comment on this clonotype: Possible read error: a much larger clone is one base away. The chain employs TRBV2 and TRBJ2-7; D is possibly TRBD1 (5 bases). CDR1 and CDR2 from the germline V gene are SNHLY and FYNNEI. V gave up 6 bases and J gave up 3 bases, with 9 bases separating them. The CDR3 runs 12 residues. The CDR3 reads CASRTDNYEQYF. Here the CDR3 DNA reads TGTGCCAGCAGGACGGACAACTACGAGCAGTACTTC.

This clonotype was observed at least ten times. The rearrangement uses TRBV4-1 and TRBJ2-1; TRBD2 matches at 8 bases. The CDR3 runs 17 residues. Germline V CDR1 and CDR2: MGHRA, YSYEKL. V lost 0 bases to trimming and J lost 0 bases; unmatched junction nucleotides: 4. Written as DNA, the CDR3 is TGCGCCAGCAGCCAAGATTGGGCGGGAGGCTCCTACAATGAGCAGTTCTTC. It translates to CASSQDWAGGSYNEQFF.

This clonotype occurred a few times. The chain employs TRBV20-1 and TRBJ1-5; D remains unclear. The ends were cut back, 1 base at V and 1 base at J, with 14 bases in the middle. The germline V gene has CDR1 DFQATT and CDR2 SNEGSKA (reference sequence). The CDR3 runs 16 residues. CDR3 in DNA: TGCAGTGCTAGAGGGGGAGAAGTGGTAAGCAATCAGCCCCAGCATTTT. Its protein product is CSARGGEVVSNQPQHF.

This clonotype showed up just a few times. The chain has TRBV6-1 and TRBJ2-5; D is undetermined. Trimming pared 6 bases from V and 5 bases from J, leaving 16 bases between. This CDR3 has 14 amino acids. Germline V gene lookup returns CDR1 MNHNS and CDR2 SASEGT. CDR3 DNA sequence: TGTGCCAGCAGCCTCCTTCGTTCTGTCGAGACCCAGTACTTC. Its protein product is CASSLLRSVETQYF.

The genes are TRBV20-1 and TRBJ1-5; tentatively, D is TRBD1 (5 bases). Deletions cut 6 bases from V and 3 bases from J, with 18 bases between. CDR1 is DFQATT, CDR2 SNEGSKA, per germline (reference sequence). The CDR3 loop spans 15 amino acids. The CDR3 coding sequence is TGCAGTGCGACCTGGAGGGGAAAACTCAATCAGCCCCAGCATTTT. Translating gives CSATWRGKLNQPQHF.

The genes are TRBV5-6 and TRBJ2-3; D is possibly TRBD1 (6 bases). Trimming removed 4 bases from V and 1 base from J, with 19 bases in between. This CDR3 contains 17 residues. Germline CDR1 SGHDT, CDR2 YYEEEE. The CDR3 reads CASSSRVRDTRTDTQYF. The CDR3, as DNA: TGTGCCAGCAGCAGCCGGGTCCGGGACACTCGCACAGATACGCAGTATTTT.

This clonotype occurred a few times. The V gene is TRBV6-2 or TRBV6-3, the J gene TRBJ2-7; perhaps TRBD1 as D (6 bases). Germline V gives CDR1 MNHEY, CDR2 SVGEGT. The CDR3 runs to 17 residues. V lost 8 bases and J lost 5, with 28 bases in between. The CDR3 DNA reads as TGTGCCAGCCATGTGGGCTGGAGAGGACAGAATCGACACGAGCAGTACTTC. Its protein product is CASHVGWRGQNRHEQYF.

The chain links TRBV20-1 to TRBJ1-2; 7 positions agree with TRBD1. Germline CDR1 reads DFQATT; CDR2 reads SNEGSKA (reference sequence). J was trimmed by 8 bases and V by 6 bases; bases with no gene match: 6. This CDR3 region has 11 residues. CDR3 in amino acids: CSAAGGRGYTF. CDR3 sequence (DNA): TGCAGTGCGGCAGGGGGTCGAGGCTACACCTTC.

The J gene is TRBJ2-2, the V gene TRBV24-1; 7 bases are a match to TRBD1. The CDR3 covers 16 residues. Germline CDR1 and CDR2: KGHDR and SFDVKD. The V gene end was trimmed by 4 bases and the J gene end by 0 bases; junction bases not matched to a gene: 4. Written as DNA, the CDR3 is TGTGCCACCAGTGAAACAGGGGAAACGAACACCGGGGAGCTGTTTTTT. Amino acid sequence: CATSETGETNTGELFF.

In its sample, this clonotype was seen a few times. J is TRBJ2-1 and V is TRBV7-2; 7 bases are shared with TRBD1. J was trimmed by 7 bases and V by 5 bases; bases with no gene match: 8. Germline V lookup: CDR1 SGHTA, CDR2 FQGNSA. This CDR3 region has 14 residues. CDR3: CASSARTGSNEQFF. As DNA, the CDR3 is TGTGCCAGCAGCGCGCGGACAGGTTCGAATGAGCAGTTCTTC.

This clonotype was seen more than once but under ten times. V and J are TRBV30 and TRBJ1-4, with D perhaps matching TRBD1 (5 bases). The CDR3 length is 13 residues. CDR1 is GTSNPN and CDR2 is SVGIG in the germline V gene (reference sequence). The V and J ends lost 0 bases and 10 bases respectively, with 12 bases between them. CDR3 residues: CAWSVDGTRKLFF. The DNA of the CDR3 is TGTGCCTGGAGTGTAGACGGGACGAGAAAACTGTTTTTT.

The V call is TRBV24-1, the J call TRBJ2-1; D gene ambiguous. This CDR3 has 13 amino acids. Germline V CDR1 and CDR2: KGHDR, SFDVKD. V lost 6 bases to trimming and J lost 6 bases, with 11 bases between them. CDR3 residues: CATSISRSNEQFF. Written as DNA, the CDR3 is TGTGCCACCAGTATTTCTAGATCCAATGAGCAGTTCTTC.

The table lists this clonotype with a few counts. The chain carries TRBV7-3 and TRBJ2-3; the D gene could be TRBD1 or TRBD2 (5 bases each). The CDR3 has 15 amino acids. V was clipped by 5 bases and J by 3 bases, with 15 bases between them. CDR1 is SGHTA and CDR2 is FQGTGA in the germline V gene. For the CDR3, the DNA is TGTGCCAGCAGCCCAGGGCTCACTAGAACAGATACGCAGTATTTT. It yields the protein CASSPGLTRTDTQYF.

The chain carries TRBV29-1 and TRBJ1-1; TRBD1 matches 7 bases. Germline V gene lookup returns CDR1 SQVTM and CDR2 ANQGSEA. This CDR3 is 11 amino acids long. Germline trimming cut 6 bases from V and 7 bases from J; bases unmatched to any gene: 5. The CDR3 sequence: CSVRGRGEAFF. The CDR3 DNA reads TGCAGCGTGAGGGGGCGTGGTGAAGCTTTCTTT.

The rearrangement joins TRBV4-1 to TRBJ2-7, with 8 bases matching TRBD1. Germline values: CDR1 MGHRA, CDR2 YSYEKL. The CDR3 runs to 16 residues. V shed 0 bases, J shed 5 bases, and the junction held 9 bases outside the gene matches. The CDR3 loop reads CASSQDLWTGLDEQYF. CDR3 DNA sequence: TGCGCCAGCAGCCAAGATCTATGGACAGGGTTGGACGAGCAGTACTTC.

CDR3 protein: CSASAGDGGTDTQYF. Here the CDR3 DNA reads TGCAGTGCTAGTGCCGGCGACGGGGGCACAGATACGCAGTATTTT. V and J are TRBV20-1 and TRBJ2-3; D possibly corresponds to TRBD2 (5 bases). Trimming removed 3 bases from V and 1 base from J, with 14 bases in between. Germline-derived CDR1 and CDR2 are DFQATT and SNEGSKA (reference sequence). CDR3 size: 15 residues.

V is TRBV7-9 and J is TRBJ2-7, with 8 bases matching TRBD1. This CDR3 region has 15 residues. The ends lost 7 bases at V and 6 bases at J; junction bases unmatched: 14. Germline CDR1 and CDR2: SEHNR and FQNEAQ (reference sequence). The DNA of the CDR3 is TGTGCCAGCACCGTTTTTGGACAGGGATCGGGCGAGCAGTACTTC. It encodes CASTVFGQGSGEQYF.

The chain links TRBV9 to TRBJ1-4, with D possibly matching TRBD1 (5 bases). Germline assignment: CDR1 SGDLS and CDR2 YYNGEE. The CDR3 has 16 amino acids. Trimming stripped 0 bases from V and 8 bases from J, with 17 bases between. This chain's CDR3 is CASSVGESAGSEKLFF. CDR3 sequence (DNA): TGTGCCAGCAGCGTAGGAGAGTCGGCAGGGAGCGAAAAACTGTTTTTT.

This chain joins TRBV12-3 or TRBV12-4 and TRBJ2-2, with D possibly being TRBD1 (5 bases). Deletions cut 6 bases from V and 0 bases from J, with 8 bases between. The CDR3 is made up of 14 amino acids. CDR3 DNA: TGTGCCAGCAGGACAGTTGCGAACACCGGGGAGCTGTTTTTT. It is translated as CASRTVANTGELFF.

The sample holds a few counts of this clonotype. The gene calls are TRBV15 and TRBJ1-1, with 7 nucleotides matching TRBD1. The V gene's germline CDR1 is LNHNV and CDR2 YYDKDF (reference sequence). This CDR3 spans 16 amino acids. V lost 1 base, J lost 3 bases, and 8 bases stayed unmatched. CDR3 bases: TGTGCCACCAGCAGAGCCCGACAGGGTTCGGACACTGAAGCTTTCTTT. It is translated as CATSRARQGSDTEAFF.